Below are 27 T cell receptor beta chains sequenced from a single sample in a study of blood T cell repertoires in COVID-19. Sequenced by immunoSEQ multiplex PCR; TCRdb stores in-frame clones only, minus some. The sample lists about 160,000 clones, around 82% seen once, with about 10% in the top ten. The source material was peripheral blood. These receptors all come from a woman aged 80 or over with active or convalescent COVID-19.

This clone was picked up a small number of times. The chain has TRBV5-8 and TRBJ1-4; D is unclear. CDR1 SGHTS and CDR2 YDEGEE come from the germline V gene. This CDR3 region has 15 residues. The V and J ends lost 2 bases and 1 base respectively, with 9 bases between them. As DNA, the CDR3 is TGTGCCAGCAGCTTAGCGGGCATAACTAATGAAAAACTGTTTTTT. Amino acids: CASSLAGITNEKLFF.

The V call is TRBV27, the J call TRBJ1-5; TRBD1 might be the D (6 bases). Germline V gene data show CDR1 as MNHEY and CDR2 as SMNVEV (reference sequence). V gave up 2 bases and J gave up 4 bases, with 15 bases separating them. This CDR3 region has 16 residues. This CDR3 reads CASSLPTGSKNQPQHF. CDR3 coding DNA: TGTGCCAGCAGTTTACCCACAGGGTCGAAGAATCAGCCCCAGCATTTT.

The genes are TRBV19 and TRBJ2-1; 8 nucleotides line up with TRBD1. V gave up 4 bases and J gave up 0 bases; unmatched junction bases: 8. Germline V gene sequence: CDR1 LNHDA, CDR2 SQIVND (reference sequence). This CDR3 region has 17 residues. Here the CDR3 reads CASSTGTGYDSYNEQFF. The CDR3 DNA reads TGTGCCAGTAGTACCGGGACAGGATACGACTCCTACAATGAGCAGTTCTTC.

This chain joins TRBV6-6 and TRBJ1-1; D is ambiguous. This CDR3 comprises 13 residues. Between the trimmed V and J ends, which lost 2 bases and 1 base, there was a span of 5 bases. Looked up from germline, CDR1 is MNHNY and CDR2 is SVGAGI (reference sequence). CDR3 sequence: CASSYSQNTEAFF. As DNA, the CDR3 is TGTGCCAGCAGTTACAGCCAGAACACTGAAGCTTTCTTT.

This clone occurred once. The chain uses TRBV5-1 and TRBJ2-2; the match to TRBD1 covers 7 bases. There are 15 residues in the CDR3. V shed 5 bases, J shed 8 bases, and the junction held 12 bases outside the gene matches. The V gene's germline CDR1 is SGHRS and CDR2 YFSETQ. CDR3 nucleotides: TGCGCCAGCAGGCCCGGGACAGTCTTGGCGGGGGAGCTGTTTTTT. This encodes CASRPGTVLAGELFF.

CDR3 sequence: CASSLSGTGGATNEKLFF. DNA of the CDR3: TGTGCCAGCAGTTTATCCGGGACAGGGGGTGCAACTAATGAAAAACTGTTTTTT. The chain recombines TRBV28 with TRBJ1-4; 11 nucleotides align to TRBD1. CDR1 is MDHEN, CDR2 SYDVKM, per germline. J was trimmed by 0 bases and V by 1 base; bases with no gene match: 4. This CDR3 contains 18 residues.

This chain links TRBV4-1 with TRBJ1-3; perhaps TRBD1 as D (5 bases). Trimming took off 0 bases at V and 0 bases at J, with 15 bases between the two ends. Germline CDR1 and CDR2: MGHRA and YSYEKL. The CDR3 is 18 amino acids. The CDR3 coding sequence is TGCGCCAGCAGCCAAGATGGGAAAGGGGCGCACTCTGGAAACACCATATATTTT. Encoded protein: CASSQDGKGAHSGNTIYF.

This chain connects TRBV28 to TRBJ1-5; 8 nucleotides line up with TRBD1. Germline trimming cut 5 bases from V and 8 bases from J; bases unmatched to any gene: 8. There are 14 residues in the CDR3. Germline V CDR1 and CDR2: MDHEN, SYDVKM. The CDR3 sequence is CASSTDRGAKPQHF. The CDR3 coding sequence is TGTGCCAGCAGTACCGACAGGGGAGCAAAGCCCCAGCATTTT.

The rearrangement uses TRBV6-5 and TRBJ1-2; TRBD1 agrees at 8 bases. Germline V gives CDR1 MNHEY, CDR2 SVGAGI. After removal of 6 bases from V and 5 bases from J, the junction contained 2 bases not matched to a gene. The CDR3 length is 12 residues. The CDR3 region is CASSHRGYGYTF. The CDR3 nucleotides are TGTGCCAGCAGCCACAGGGGGTATGGCTACACCTTC.

The chain employs TRBV5-1 and TRBJ2-1; 13 bases line up with TRBD2. With V trimmed by 5 bases and J by 9 bases, 11 bases remained unmatched. There are 16 residues in the CDR3. CDR1 SGHRS and CDR2 YFSETQ come from the germline V gene. In nucleotides, the CDR3 is TGCGCCAGCAGACTAGGACTAGCGGGAGAATATATTGAGCAGTTCTTC. It codes for CASRLGLAGEYIEQFF.

This clone showed up just once. This CDR3 reads CASSQTGGEKLFF. CDR3 nucleotides: TGCGCCAGCAGCCAAACGGGGGGTGAAAAACTGTTTTTT. This chain links TRBV4-1 with TRBJ1-4; D perhaps matches TRBD1 (5 bases). V was cut by 2 bases and J by 7 bases, with 8 bases left in between. The CDR3 spans 13 residues. Germline CDR1 MGHRA, CDR2 YSYEKL.

In its sample, this clone was seen once. The rearrangement uses TRBV5-1 and TRBJ2-1, with TRBD2 matching over 13 bases. Germline values: CDR1 SGHRS, CDR2 YFSETQ. The V and J ends lost 1 base and 5 bases, in that order; junction bases with no gene match: 6. The CDR3 is made up of 17 amino acids. CDR3 loop: CASSLLPGTSGNNEQFF. In DNA form, the CDR3 reads TGCGCCAGCAGCTTGCTTCCCGGGACTAGCGGGAACAATGAGCAGTTCTTC.

The chain recombines TRBV7-9 with TRBJ1-1; no firm D call. With 0 bases removed from V and 4 bases from J, the gap between germline ends came to 9 bases. CDR3 size: 14 residues. From germline, CDR1 is SEHNR and CDR2 FQNEAQ (reference sequence). In DNA form, the CDR3 reads TGTGCCAGCAGCTTAGCGATAACTGCCACTGAAGCTTTCTTT. Translated, it gives CASSLAITATEAFF.

This chain joins TRBV3-1 (or the pseudogene TRBV3-2) and TRBJ2-3; TRBD2 matches 9 bases. The ends lost 3 bases at V and 4 bases at J; junction bases unmatched: 5. Per germline, CDR1 LGHDT and CDR2 YNNKEL (reference sequence). This CDR3 has 15 amino acids. CDR3 DNA sequence: TGTGCCAGCAGCCAGCGGGAGGGCATGGCAGATACGCAGTATTTT. Translating it yields CASSQREGMADTQYF.

The chain's CDR3 is CASRQGPGEKLFF. CDR3 in DNA: TGTGCCAGCAGACAGGGCCCGGGTGAAAAACTGTTTTTT. V is TRBV6-4 and J is TRBJ1-4; D may be TRBD1 (6 bases). Germline CDR1 MRHNA, CDR2 SNTAGT. The CDR3 contains 13 residues. Trimming took 6 bases from V and 7 from J, leaving 12 bases between them.

The DNA for the CDR3 is TGTGCCAGTACCCCCCACGGAGAGGGAGATCAGCCCCAGCATTTT. This codes for CASTPHGEGDQPQHF. This chain uses TRBV19 with TRBJ1-5, with unresolved D. With 7 bases removed from V and 5 bases from J, the gap between germline ends came to 18 bases. CDR1 and CDR2 (germline): LNHDA, SQIVND (reference sequence). This CDR3 contains 15 residues. The full variable domain, rest sourced from reference TRBV19 and TRBJ1-5, is DGGITQSPKYLFRKEGQNVTLSCEQNLNHDAMYWYRQDPGQGLRLIYYSQIVNDFQKGDIAEGYSVSREKKESFPLTVTSAQKNPTAFYLCASTPHGEGDQPQHFGDGTRLSIL.

To note about this clone: The germline gene is not matched at one end of the junction; a read error may be the cause. The rearrangement joins TRBV3-1 (or the pseudogene TRBV3-2) to TRBJ2-1; 9 bases match TRBD2. The germline CDR1 and CDR2 sequences are LGHDT and YNNKEL (reference sequence). The CDR3 contains 15 residues. The CDR3 here is CASTQLLAGANEQFF. Written as DNA, the CDR3 is TGTGCCAGCACCCAACTCTTAGCGGGAGCCAATGAGCAGTTCTTC.

The chain carries TRBV4-1 and TRBJ1-6, with D perhaps TRBD1 (5 bases). Germline CDR1 MGHRA, CDR2 YSYEKL. Trimming stripped 4 bases from V and 8 bases from J, with 15 bases between. CDR3 length equals 15 residues. This CDR3 is CASSPSSTAHSPLHF. The CDR3 region has the DNA TGCGCCAGCAGCCCCTCCTCGACAGCCCATTCACCCCTCCACTTT.

The chain carries TRBV6-5 and TRBJ2-7; TRBD1 matches at 8 bases. This CDR3 region has 14 residues. The V segment lost 6 bases and the J segment 6 bases; nucleotides outside the gene matches: 10. The germline CDR1 and CDR2 sequences are MNHEY and SVGAGI. For the CDR3, the DNA is TGTGCCAGCAGCCGAACAGGGGGAGTGGGCGAGCAGTACTTC. Amino acids: CASSRTGGVGEQYF.

The gene calls are TRBV20-1 and TRBJ2-1; D ambiguous. CDR1 DFQATT and CDR2 SNEGSKA come from the germline V gene (reference sequence). This CDR3 has 11 amino acids. With 5 bases removed from V and 8 bases from J, the gap between germline ends came to 10 bases. The CDR3 sequence: CSAQALYEQFF. In nucleotides, the CDR3 is TGCAGTGCTCAGGCTTTGTATGAGCAGTTCTTC.

This clone was seen only once. The chain is built from TRBV7-3 and TRBJ2-7; 7 nucleotides align to TRBD2. V dropped 4 bases and J dropped 6; count of bases not matched to a gene: 6. CDR3 length: 13 residues. The germline gives CDR1 SGHTA, CDR2 FQGTGA. The CDR3 bases are TGTGCCAGCAGCTCGGGACTACTTAGCGAGCAGTACTTC. Amino acids: CASSSGLLSEQYF.

The chain has TRBV12-3 or TRBV12-4 and TRBJ2-4, with D possibly being TRBD2 (5 bases). The V end lost 2 bases, the J end lost 5 bases, and 7 bases lay between the germline ends. The CDR3 is made up of 13 amino acids. The DNA for the CDR3 is TGTGCCAGCAGTTTACAGCGGCAAAACATTCAGTACTTC. Translating it yields CASSLQRQNIQYF.

The rearrangement joins TRBV5-1 to TRBJ2-1, with 7 bases fitting TRBD2. The CDR3 is 18 amino acids. The junction had 13 bases not matched to a gene; V was cut back by 4 bases and J by 0 bases. The germline V gene encodes CDR1 SGHRS and CDR2 YFSETQ. The CDR3 sequence is CASSTLMPSGSSYNEQFF. The DNA for the CDR3 is TGCGCCAGCAGCACCCTGATGCCTAGCGGCAGCTCCTACAATGAGCAGTTCTTC. Combining the CDR3 with reference TRBV5-1 and TRBJ2-1 gives the whole variable domain KAGVTQTPRYLIKTRGQQVTLSCSPISGHRSVSWYQQTPGQGLQFLFEYFSETQRNKGNFPGRFSGRQFSNSRSEMNVSTLELGDSALYLCASSTLMPSGSSYNEQFFGPGTRLTVL.

V usage is TRBV4-2 and J usage is TRBJ2-7; 11 bases align to TRBD2. This CDR3 contains 18 residues. Trimming took 1 base from V and 3 from J; bases not matched to a gene: 11. Germline CDR1 and CDR2: LGHNA and YNFKEQ. The CDR3 spells CASSQGTSGSTQHYEQYF. For the CDR3, the DNA is TGTGCCAGCAGCCAAGGAACTAGCGGGAGTACCCAACACTACGAGCAGTACTTC.

This chain uses TRBV30 with TRBJ1-5; D perhaps matches TRBD1 (6 bases). V was cut by 5 bases and J by 3 bases, with 17 bases left in between. The germline V gene has CDR1 GTSNPN and CDR2 SVGIG (reference sequence). CDR3 length: 15 residues. In DNA, the CDR3 is TGTGCCTGGGGGTCGAGAGGGGGAACCAATCAGCCCCAGCATTTT. Its translation is CAWGSRGGTNQPQHF.

CDR3 in amino acids: CASSQQGAKYTEAFF. In DNA, the CDR3 is TGCGCCAGCAGCCAACAGGGGGCTAAGTACACTGAAGCTTTCTTT. V is TRBV5-1 and J is TRBJ1-1; 9 bases map to TRBD1. The V and J ends lost 4 bases and 3 bases, in that order; junction bases with no gene match: 7. The CDR3 has 15 amino acids. Germline values: CDR1 SGHRS, CDR2 YFSETQ.

This chain uses TRBV4-1 with TRBJ2-1, with D possibly being TRBD2 (5 bases). The CDR3 contains 16 residues. CDR1 and CDR2 from the germline V gene are MGHRA and YSYEKL. V was pared by 0 bases and J by 0 bases, with 9 bases between. The CDR3 region is CASSQDMRASYNEQFF. CDR3 in DNA: TGCGCCAGCAGCCAAGATATGAGGGCCTCCTACAATGAGCAGTTCTTC.